The rows below give T cell receptor beta chains drawn from one sample of a study of shared clonotypes between healthy human individuals. Clones were sequenced by immunoSEQ multiplex PCR, and TCRdb holds only the in-frame ones, with some missing. The sample includes just over 2,000,000 clones, about 95% of them seen just once. Sample: naive CD8+ T cells sorted from blood. The receptors derive from a man in his late teens or twenties in good health. Each CDR3 is given with its conserved first and last residue. D genes are given only for firm matches. A row's size may be missing; if present it is once, few, many or a size class.

DNA: TGTGCCAGCAGCACCGGGACAGGCGGGGCCGGGGAGCTGTTTTTT; CDR3: CASSTGTGGAGELFF; D: TRBD1; size: NA; V: TRBV6-5; J: TRBJ2-2
DNA: TGTGCCAGCAGCTCGAAAGCGGGGGCAGGGGACTACGAGCAGTACTTC; CDR3: CASSSKAGAGDYEQYF; D: TRBD2; size: NA; V: TRBV13; J: TRBJ2-7
DNA: TGTGCCAGCAGCCCGGTGGCGACAGGGGCTCACGAGCAGTACTTC; CDR3: CASSPVATGAHEQYF; D: TRBD1; size: NA; V: TRBV7-9; J: TRBJ2-7
DNA: TGTGCCAGCAGCCCTTGGACAGTTGCAACTAATGAAAAACTGTTTTTT; CDR3: CASSPWTVATNEKLFF; D: NA; size: NA; V: TRBV11-2; J: TRBJ1-4
DNA: TGCGCCAGCAGCCAAGGGGCACGGGAGCAGGGGGTGATCATTCAGTACTTC; CDR3: CASSQGAREQGVIIQYF; D: NA; size: NA; V: TRBV4-1; J: TRBJ2-4
DNA: TGTGCCAGTAGTATAGATCTCCTGGGACAGGAAGGTTCTAGGCAGCCCCAGCATTTT; CDR3: CASSIDLLGQEGSRQPQHF; D: TRBD1; size: once; V: TRBV19; J: TRBJ1-5
DNA: TGTGCCAGCAGCCCCGAGGGGGAGGGATCCTACGAGCAGTACTTC; CDR3: CASSPEGEGSYEQYF; D: NA; size: NA; V: TRBV6-6; J: TRBJ2-7
DNA: TGTGCCAGCAGCTTAGCGGAAACCCAGTACTTC; CDR3: CASSLAETQYF; D: NA; size: NA; V: TRBV7-9; J: TRBJ2-5
DNA: TGTGCCAGCAGTGAAAGGGGATGGTACGAGCAGTACTTC; CDR3: CASSERGWYEQYF; D: NA; size: NA; V: TRBV6-1; J: TRBJ2-7
DNA: TGTGCCAGCAGCCCCCCGGACAGGGTTGCTGAAGCTTTCTTT; CDR3: CASSPPDRVAEAFF; D: TRBD1; size: NA; V: TRBV7-2; J: TRBJ1-1
DNA: TGCGCCAGCAGCCGAGCACTAGCGGGGAGGGGCGATGAGCAGTTCTTC; CDR3: CASSRALAGRGDEQFF; D: TRBD2; size: NA; V: TRBV5-1; J: TRBJ2-1
DNA: TGTGCCAGCAGCCTGTTAGGATTATACAATGAGCAGTTCTTC; CDR3: CASSLLGLYNEQFF; D: NA; size: NA; V: TRBV5-6; J: TRBJ2-1
DNA: TGTGCCAGCGGATATAGCGGGAGCGCAGATACGCAGTATTTT; CDR3: CASGYSGSADTQYF; D: TRBD2; size: NA; V: TRBV7-8; J: TRBJ2-3
DNA: TGTGCCAGCAGTTTACTACAGGGTTCCGCAGATACGCAGTATTTT; CDR3: CASSLLQGSADTQYF; D: NA; size: NA; V: TRBV27; J: TRBJ2-3
DNA: TGTGCCAGCAGCTTGACAGGATACGAGCAGTACTTC; CDR3: CASSLTGYEQYF; D: NA; size: NA; V: TRBV13; J: TRBJ2-7
DNA: TGCGCCAGCAGTTGGGACAGCGGTTCTGAAGCTTTCTTT; CDR3: CASSWDSGSEAFF; D: TRBD1; size: NA; V: TRBV10-1; J: TRBJ1-1
DNA: TGTGCCAGCAGCTTACTCTCTAGCGGGACTACCTACGAGCAGTACTTC; CDR3: CASSLLSSGTTYEQYF; D: TRBD2; size: once; V: TRBV7-6; J: TRBJ2-7
DNA: TGCGCCAGCAGCCAAGGGACGGGACTAGTAACCTACGAGCAGTACTTC; CDR3: CASSQGTGLVTYEQYF; D: TRBD2; size: NA; V: TRBV4-1; J: TRBJ2-7
DNA: TGTGCCAGCAGCCCGGAGGCTGGTACGCAGTATTTT; CDR3: CASSPEAGTQYF; D: NA; size: NA; V: TRBV28; J: TRBJ2-3
DNA: TGTGCCAGCAGCCCCCCGCTGGGGGGGGCGCAGACCGGGGAGCTGTTTTTT; CDR3: CASSPPLGGAQTGELFF; D: NA; size: NA; V: TRBV7-9; J: TRBJ2-2
DNA: TGTGCCACCTACAGGGTCGATGGCTACACCTTC; CDR3: CATYRVDGYTF; D: NA; size: NA; V: TRBV28; J: TRBJ1-2
DNA: TGCGCCAGCACCCTCGGACTTAACAATGAGCAGTTCTTC; CDR3: CASTLGLNNEQFF; D: NA; size: NA; V: TRBV10-1; J: TRBJ2-1
DNA: TGTGCCATCAGTGAGGAGACAGGGTTTTCCTACGAGCAGTACTTC; CDR3: CAISEETGFSYEQYF; D: TRBD1; size: NA; V: TRBV10-3; J: TRBJ2-7
DNA: TGTGCCAGCAGCCAAGATATTCATGGGAGGACCTACGAGCAGTACTTC; CDR3: CASSQDIHGRTYEQYF; D: NA; size: NA; V: TRBV14; J: TRBJ2-7
DNA: TGCGCCAGCAGCTTCGGGATTTACTACGAGCAGTACTTC; CDR3: CASSFGIYYEQYF; D: NA; size: NA; V: TRBV5-1; J: TRBJ2-7
DNA: TGTGCCAGCAGTTTAGGGGCGGGGGTAAAAGCAGATACGCAGTATTTT; CDR3: CASSLGAGVKADTQYF; D: TRBD2; size: NA; V: TRBV27; J: TRBJ2-3